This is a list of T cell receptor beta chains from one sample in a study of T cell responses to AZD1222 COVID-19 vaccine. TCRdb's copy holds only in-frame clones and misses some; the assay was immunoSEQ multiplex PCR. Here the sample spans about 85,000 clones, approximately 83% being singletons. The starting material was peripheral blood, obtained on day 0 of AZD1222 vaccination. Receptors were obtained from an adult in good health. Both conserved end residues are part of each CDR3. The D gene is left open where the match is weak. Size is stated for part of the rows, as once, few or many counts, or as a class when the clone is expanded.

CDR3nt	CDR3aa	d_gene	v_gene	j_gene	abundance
TGCAGCGTTGAAGAGGGCTACACCTTC	CSVEEGYTF	.	TRBV29-1	TRBJ1-2	.
TGCAGCGTTCGTCTAGGGGGCACTGAAGCTTTCTTT	CSVRLGGTEAFF	.	TRBV29-1	TRBJ1-1	.
TGTGCCAGCAGCACCGGACCCGACTACGAGCAGTACTTC	CASSTGPDYEQYF	.	TRBV5-5	TRBJ2-7	.
TGTGCCAGCAGCTTAGTAGGGGGCAGGAACGAGCAGTACTTC	CASSLVGGRNEQYF	TRBD1	TRBV11-2	TRBJ2-7	.
TGTGCCAGCAGCTTGGCGCAGGGGAGTCGATTTTATGGCTACACCTTC	CASSLAQGSRFYGYTF	.	TRBV5-4	TRBJ1-2	.
TGTGCCAGCTCACCTAGGCAGGGGGTAATCTACGGGAGGGATGAGCAGTTCTTC	CASSPRQGVIYGRDEQFF	.	TRBV18	TRBJ2-1	.
TGTGCCAGTAGTATTAGCCCGTCTCGCACAGATACGCAGTATTTT	CASSISPSRTDTQYF	.	TRBV19	TRBJ2-3	.
TGCAGCGTGGAGCGGGAGTCGCGACCCAATGAGCAGTTCTTC	CSVERESRPNEQFF	TRBD2	TRBV29-1	TRBJ2-1	.
TGTGCCAGTAGTGTACAGGGGAGCTCCTACGAGCAGTACTTC	CASSVQGSSYEQYF	TRBD1	TRBV19	TRBJ2-7	.
TGTGCCTGGATCCCGAGCTCTGGAAACACCATATATTTT	CAWIPSSGNTIYF	.	TRBV30	TRBJ1-3	.
TGTGCCAGTAGTACGGAGGGACAGGGGGTGTACGAGCAGTACTTC	CASSTEGQGVYEQYF	TRBD1	TRBV19	TRBJ2-7	.
TGCAGCGAAAGAGCCGGGGCCGAAGATACGCAGTATTTT	CSERAGAEDTQYF	.	TRBV29-1	TRBJ2-3	.
TGTGCCAGCAGGACAGGGTCCTCTGGAAACACCATATATTTT	CASRTGSSGNTIYF	TRBD1	TRBV11-2	TRBJ1-3	.
TGTGCCAGCAGCTCTGGAGCAGCTAACACCGGGGAGCTGTTTTTT	CASSSGAANTGELFF	.	TRBV13	TRBJ2-2	.
TGTGCCAGTAGTATAGTCGGTAGCGGGAGGGGTGAGACCCAGTACTTC	CASSIVGSGRGETQYF	TRBD2	TRBV19	TRBJ2-5	once
TGCGCCAGCAGCTCGACGCGACCAGATGAGCAGTTCTTC	CASSSTRPDEQFF	.	TRBV5-1	TRBJ2-1	.
TGTGCCAGCAGCTTAATAGGACAGGGGGCGAGTGGAAACACCATATATTTT	CASSLIGQGASGNTIYF	TRBD1	TRBV7-9	TRBJ1-3	.
TGTGCCAGCAGCCATCCCGGGGCCCAGGGGACCGGGGAGCTGTTTTTT	CASSHPGAQGTGELFF	.	TRBV3-1/TRBV3-2	TRBJ2-2	few
TGTGCCAGCCAGGGACAGGGGCCAGAGACCCAGTACTTC	CASQGQGPETQYF	TRBD1	TRBV2	TRBJ2-5	once
TGTGCCAGCAGCTTACCCAGCGCAAACTACGAGCAGTACTTC	CASSLPSANYEQYF	.	TRBV7-2	TRBJ2-7	.
TGTGCCAGCAGTTTAAAGAGGACTAGCGGGCGGAATGAGCAGTTCTTC	CASSLKRTSGRNEQFF	TRBD2	TRBV28	TRBJ2-1	.
TGCAGCGTTGAAACTAGTTCCGAGCAGTACTTC	CSVETSSEQYF	.	TRBV29-1	TRBJ2-7	once
TGTGCCAGCAGTGCCGCGATACTGGAACCGAAAGATGGCTACACCTTC	CASSAAILEPKDGYTF	.	TRBV6-4	TRBJ1-2	.
TGTGCCAGCAGTGCAACCGGGACAGTAGGTCGCGAGCAGTACTTC	CASSATGTVGREQYF	TRBD1	TRBV2	TRBJ2-7	.
TGTGCCAGCAGCTTGTGGCAGGTCACTATCTCTGGGGCCAACGTCCTGACTTTC	CASSLWQVTISGANVLTF	.	TRBV5-8	TRBJ2-6	.
TGTGCCAGCTCAAACCGGGAGAGGTACAATGAGCAGTTCTTC	CASSNRERYNEQFF	.	TRBV18	TRBJ2-1	.
TGTGCCAGCAGTACCGGGGACAGTCAAAACATTCAGTACTTC	CASSTGDSQNIQYF	TRBD1	TRBV6-2/TRBV6-3	TRBJ2-4	.
TGCGCCAGCAAGAGGGACAGGGGGACCTACGAGCAGTACTTC	CASKRDRGTYEQYF	TRBD1	TRBV4-1	TRBJ2-7	.
TGTGCCAGCAGCCCACGGACTAGCGGGATCACCTACGAGCAGTACTTC	CASSPRTSGITYEQYF	TRBD2	TRBV4-2	TRBJ2-7	.
TGTGCCAGCAGCTCCCGACTAGCGGGAGGAAGCTACAATGAGCAGTTCTTC	CASSSRLAGGSYNEQFF	TRBD2	TRBV11-2	TRBJ2-1	.
TGTGCCAGCAGTTTGGGGGGTTCGTCCTATAATTCACCCCTCCACTTT	CASSLGGSSYNSPLHF	.	TRBV28	TRBJ1-6	.
TGCGCCAGCAGCCCTACTTATCCCCCAACCCGTACGAGGGAGGGTTGGAAAGAGACCCAGTACTTC	CASSPTYPPTRTREGWKETQYF	TRBD2	TRBV4-1	TRBJ2-5	.
TGTGCCAGCAGTTCCCCAGTAGCTAGCGGGATTCGGGCAGATACGCAGTATTTT	CASSSPVASGIRADTQYF	TRBD2	TRBV28	TRBJ2-3	.
TGTGCCAGCAGCGGCCCAGGTTTTGCAACTAATGAAAAACTGTTTTTT	CASSGPGFATNEKLFF	.	TRBV7-9	TRBJ1-4	.
TGTGCCAGCAGCTTAGGGTTGGAGAATGGCTACACCTTC	CASSLGLENGYTF	.	TRBV5-6	TRBJ1-2	.
TGTGCCAGCAGCGTCGGACCAGGCGATGGCTACACCTTC	CASSVGPGDGYTF	.	TRBV7-9	TRBJ1-2	.
TGTGCCATCAAGCCGGACACCTCCTACGAGCAGTACTTC	CAIKPDTSYEQYF	.	TRBV10-3	TRBJ2-7	.